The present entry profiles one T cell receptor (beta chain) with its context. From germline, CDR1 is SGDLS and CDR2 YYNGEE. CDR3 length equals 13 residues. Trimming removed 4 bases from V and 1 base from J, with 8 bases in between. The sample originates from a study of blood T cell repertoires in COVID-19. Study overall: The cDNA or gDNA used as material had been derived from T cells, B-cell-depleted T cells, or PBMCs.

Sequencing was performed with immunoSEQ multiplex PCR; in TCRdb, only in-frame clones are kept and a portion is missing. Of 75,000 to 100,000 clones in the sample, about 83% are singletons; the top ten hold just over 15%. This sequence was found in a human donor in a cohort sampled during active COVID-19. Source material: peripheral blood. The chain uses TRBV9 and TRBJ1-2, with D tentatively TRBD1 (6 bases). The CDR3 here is CASSRDNNYGYTF. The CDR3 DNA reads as TGTGCCAGCAGCCGGGACAATAACTATGGCTACACCTTC. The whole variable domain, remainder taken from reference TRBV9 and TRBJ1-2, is DSGVTQTPKHLITATGQRVTLRCSPRSGDLSVYWYQQSLDQGLQFLIQYYNGEERAKGNILERFSAQQFPDLHSELNLSSLELGDSALYFCASSRDNNYGYTFGSGTRLTVV.